The 9 T cell receptor beta chains below all came from one sample that was sequenced in a study of cytomegalovirus exposure and HLA in healthy donors. PCR involved 60 Vbeta and 13 Jbeta primers. Measured with immunoSEQ multiplex PCR; TCRdb has only the in-frame clones, and not every one. The sample yields 170,000 or so clones, more than 70% seen once. Sequencing was carried out using PBMCs. All receptors come from a boy aged 2 to 9 in good health and CMV-seronegative.

V gene TRBV2 combines with J gene TRBJ2-7; TRBD1 matches 9 bases. CDR1 and CDR2 (germline): SNHLY, FYNNEI. Germline trimming cut 7 bases from V and 3 bases from J; bases unmatched to any gene: 7. CDR3 length: 14 residues. Here the CDR3 DNA reads TGTGCCAGCAAGGGGACAGGGACTAACTACGAGCAGTACTTC. Its translation is CASKGTGTNYEQYF.

This clone was picked up one time. The genes are TRBV28 and TRBJ2-2; 13 bases map to TRBD2. J gave up 6 bases and V 6 bases, and 4 bases lay outside the gene matches. CDR1 MDHEN and CDR2 SYDVKM come from the germline V gene. This CDR3 region has 15 residues. Here the CDR3 DNA reads TGTGCCAGCAGAGGACTAGCGGGAGCGGCCGGGGAGCTGTTTTTT. Its protein is CASRGLAGAAGELFF.

The chain recombines TRBV27 with TRBJ2-3, with 12 bases that match TRBD2. CDR3 length: 19 residues. The germline CDR1 and CDR2 sequences are MNHEY and SMNVEV (reference sequence). Losses at the gene ends were 5 bases for V and 0 bases for J; bases not matched to a gene: 12. Here the CDR3 DNA reads TGTGCCAGCAGTCCCCGGACTAGCGGGGCCGAACTTAGCACAGATACGCAGTATTTT. Its protein is CASSPRTSGAELSTDTQYF.

The chain uses TRBV30 and TRBJ2-1, with D unresolved. Trimming cost V 5 bases and J 0 bases, with 11 bases left between them. Germline CDR1 GTSNPN, CDR2 SVGIG (reference sequence). The CDR3 length is 14 residues. CDR3 bases: TGTGCCTGGGCTGCGGAGAGCTCCTACAATGAGCAGTTCTTC. It codes for CAWAAESSYNEQFF.

V usage is TRBV7-9 and J usage is TRBJ2-7, with 13 bases fitting TRBD2. The CDR3 loop spans 16 amino acids. In germline, CDR1 is SEHNR, CDR2 FQNEAQ (reference sequence). V gave up 5 bases and J gave up 0 bases; unmatched junction bases: 4. The CDR3 here is CASSGTSGESSYEQYF. The CDR3 DNA sequence: TGTGCCAGCAGCGGGACTAGCGGGGAGAGCTCCTACGAGCAGTACTTC.

The rearrangement uses TRBV7-9 and TRBJ1-1, with D unresolved. Germline CDR1 and CDR2: SEHNR and FQNEAQ (reference sequence). The V gene lost 1 base and the J gene lost 11 bases, with 14 bases spanning the gap. This CDR3 contains 13 residues. CDR3 protein: CASSLVVPGGAFF. The CDR3 DNA reads as TGTGCCAGCAGCTTAGTGGTCCCAGGAGGGGCTTTCTTT.

The chain recombines TRBV19 with TRBJ2-7; TRBD2 matches at 12 bases. The germline gives CDR1 LNHDA, CDR2 SQIVND (reference sequence). V shed 7 bases, J shed 7 bases, and the junction held 8 bases outside the gene matches. This CDR3 is 14 amino acids long. The CDR3 here is CASTSRTSGTEQYF. CDR3 DNA: TGTGCCAGTACCTCTAGGACTAGCGGGACAGAGCAGTACTTC. The complete variable domain, with remaining parts taken from reference TRBV19 and TRBJ2-7, reads DGGITQSPKYLFRKEGQNVTLSCEQNLNHDAMYWYRQDPGQGLRLIYYSQIVNDFQKGDIAEGYSVSREKKESFPLTVTSAQKNPTAFYLCASTSRTSGTEQYFGPGTRLTVT.

The chain has TRBV6-5 and TRBJ2-1; 9 bases are shared with TRBD2. The CDR3 has 13 amino acids. Germline V gene sequence: CDR1 MNHEY, CDR2 SVGAGI. The junction had 6 bases not matched to a gene; V was cut back by 6 bases and J by 9 bases. The CDR3 reads CASRLGTSFEQFF. The CDR3 DNA reads TGTGCCAGCAGGCTAGGGACTAGCTTTGAGCAGTTCTTC.

In its sample, this clone was seen once. The chain combines TRBV10-3 with TRBJ2-7, with 7 bases lining up with TRBD1. The junction had 9 bases not matched to a gene; V was cut back by 8 bases and J by 5 bases. CDR3 size: 13 residues. Germline CDR1 ENHRY, CDR2 SYGVKD. CDR3 loop: CAILGDSFHEQYF. CDR3 DNA sequence: TGTGCCATCCTCGGGGACAGCTTCCACGAGCAGTACTTC.